Shown below are 13 T cell receptor beta chains from a single sample sequenced in a study of shared clonotypes between healthy human individuals. Clones were sequenced by immunoSEQ multiplex PCR, and TCRdb holds only the in-frame ones, with some missing. The sample has roughly 1,500,000 clones, 95% to 99% seen once; the top ten hold roughly 0.45%. Specimen: naive CD4+ T cells sorted from blood. Regarding subset: CD45RA+ positively selected. Receptor source: a man aged 25 to 40 in good health.

The J gene is TRBJ2-7, the V gene TRBV28; D may correspond to TRBD1 or TRBD2 (5 bases each). The CDR3 is 14 amino acids. Germline CDR1 is MDHEN and CDR2 is SYDVKM. Between the trimmed V and J ends, which lost 7 bases and 2 bases, there was a span of 15 bases. CDR3 residues: CASTRDGTTYEQYF. CDR3 nucleotide sequence: TGTGCCAGCACCCGGGACGGAACAACCTACGAGCAGTACTTC.

This rearrangement joins TRBV15 to TRBJ2-5, with 9 bases identical to TRBD2. CDR1 is LNHNV, CDR2 YYDKDF, per germline (reference sequence). J was trimmed by 4 bases and V by 0 bases; bases with no gene match: 12. The CDR3 is 18 amino acids. CDR3 loop: CATSRDLAGGPGGETQYF. Here the CDR3 DNA reads TGTGCCACCAGCAGAGATCTCGCGGGAGGGCCAGGGGGAGAGACCCAGTACTTC.

This clone was recorded only once. The rearrangement joins TRBV5-1 to TRBJ1-3, with a possible D match to TRBD1 (6 bases). CDR1 and CDR2 from the germline V gene are SGHRS and YFSETQ. The CDR3 has 15 residues. Trimming removed 2 bases from V and 4 bases from J, with 13 bases in between. Here the CDR3 reads CASSFTGSTGNTIYF. The CDR3 DNA reads as TGCGCCAGCAGCTTCACAGGGTCTACAGGAAACACCATATATTTT.

This chain uses TRBV5-1 with TRBJ1-1, with 8 bases that match TRBD1. CDR1 is SGHRS, CDR2 YFSETQ, per germline. V trimming: 4 bases; J trimming: 1 base; junction bases outside the gene matches: 6. This CDR3 has 15 residues. CDR3 amino acids: CASSHRDRRNTEAFF. In DNA form, the CDR3 reads TGCGCCAGCAGCCACCGGGACAGGAGGAACACTGAAGCTTTCTTT.

CDR3 nucleotides: TGCGCCAGCAGCCCCCGATCCCTTAAGAGGACAGGGCACAATGAGCAGTTCTTC. Protein sequence: CASSPRSLKRTGHNEQFF. V gene TRBV4-1 combines with J gene TRBJ2-1, with TRBD1 matching 8 bases. The CDR3 spans 18 residues. J was trimmed by 5 bases and V by 4 bases; bases with no gene match: 16. Germline loops: CDR1 MGHRA, CDR2 YSYEKL.

The rearrangement uses TRBV7-2 and TRBJ2-7, with 10 bases identical to TRBD2. The CDR3 covers 15 residues. CDR1 is SGHTA and CDR2 is FQGNSA in the germline V gene. Trimming at V came to 4 bases and at J to 4 bases, leaving 7 bases not matched to a gene. The DNA of the CDR3 is TGTGCCAGCAGCTCCTCTAGCGGGAGCTTGTACGAGCAGTACTTC. This translates into CASSSSSGSLYEQYF.

This chain links TRBV7-2 with TRBJ2-3; D is uncertain. The germline V gene encodes CDR1 SGHTA and CDR2 FQGNSA. Trimming left V 3 bases short and J 2 bases short, with 6 bases between. The CDR3 extends over 13 amino acids. CDR3 sequence reads: CASSFVNTDTQYF. The CDR3 nucleotides read TGTGCCAGCAGCTTCGTCAACACAGATACGCAGTATTTT. Full variable domain (remainder filled in from reference TRBV7-2 and TRBJ2-3): GAGVSQSPSNKVTEKGKDVELRCDPISGHTALYWYRQSLGQGLEFLIYFQGNSAPDKSGLPSDRFSAERTGGSVSTLTIQRTQQEDSAVYLCASSFVNTDTQYFGPGTRLTVL.

The table lists this clone with a count of one. This sequence joins TRBV5-1 and TRBJ1-2, with a tentative D call TRBD1 (5 bases). Per the germline V gene, CDR1 is SGHRS and CDR2 is YFSETQ. The CDR3 length is 12 residues. V shed 4 bases and J shed 7 bases, with 11 bases lying between them. CDR3 nucleotide sequence: TGCGCCAGCAGCGAGGGACCGATTGGCTACACCTTC. This gives the protein CASSEGPIGYTF.

The chain couples TRBV19 to TRBJ2-6; D is unresolved. The germline gives CDR1 LNHDA, CDR2 SQIVND (reference sequence). This CDR3 spans 21 amino acids. Trimming pared 3 bases from V and 0 bases from J, leaving 24 bases between. CDR3 sequence: CASSIVLPQPGLISGANVLTF. Here the CDR3 DNA reads TGTGCCAGTAGTATCGTGCTTCCCCAGCCCGGGCTCATCTCTGGGGCCAACGTCCTGACTTTC. Variable domain in full (rest from reference TRBV19 and TRBJ2-6): DGGITQSPKYLFRKEGQNVTLSCEQNLNHDAMYWYRQDPGQGLRLIYYSQIVNDFQKGDIAEGYSVSREKKESFPLTVTSAQKNPTAFYLCASSIVLPQPGLISGANVLTFGAGSRLTVL.

The chain has TRBV5-5 and TRBJ1-1; D might be TRBD1 (6 bases). From germline, CDR1 is SGHKS and CDR2 YYEKEE (reference sequence). Trimming stripped 1 base from V and 1 base from J, with 8 bases between. This CDR3 region has 14 residues. The CDR3 bases are TGTGCCAGCAGCTTGACAGGGACGAACACTGAAGCTTTCTTT. Encoded protein: CASSLTGTNTEAFF.

As regards this clone: Other DNA sequences from this sample encode an identical CDR3 as well. The chain joins TRBV18 to TRBJ2-3; 7 positions agree with TRBD2. Germline V gene lookup returns CDR1 KGHSH and CDR2 LQKENI. V lost 3 bases, J lost 0 bases, and 3 bases stayed unmatched. This CDR3 contains 15 residues. The CDR3, as DNA: TGTGCCAGCTCACCGGCGGGAGCTAGCACAGATACGCAGTATTTT. Protein sequence: CASSPAGASTDTQYF.

The chain carries TRBV6-5 and TRBJ2-7, with TRBD2 matching 9 bases. Germline V gives CDR1 MNHEY, CDR2 SVGAGI. CDR3 length equals 14 residues. The V and J ends lost 4 bases and 9 bases, in that order; junction bases with no gene match: 10. In DNA form, the CDR3 reads TGTGCCAGCAGTTTCTGGGCGGGGGGGTTAGCGCAGTACTTC. Translating gives CASSFWAGGLAQYF.

The J gene is TRBJ2-1, the V gene TRBV5-1; 10 bases are shared with TRBD1. V trimming: 8 bases; J trimming: 7 bases; junction bases outside the gene matches: 12. There are 15 residues in the CDR3. Germline CDR1 is SGHRS and CDR2 is YFSETQ. The CDR3 DNA reads as TGCGCCAGTTCGCGCCCCGGGACAGGGGAAAATGAGCAGTTCTTC. Translating gives CASSRPGTGENEQFF. Full variable domain (missing parts from reference TRBV5-1 and TRBJ2-1): KAGVTQTPRYLIKTRGQQVTLSCSPISGHRSVSWYQQTPGQGLQFLFEYFSETQRNKGNFPGRFSGRQFSNSRSEMNVSTLELGDSALYLCASSRPGTGENEQFFGPGTRLTVL.